This T cell receptor (beta chain) was retrieved from a study of T cells after yellow fever vaccination. Study-level results: Weaker in magnitude, the secondary response showed a faster peak on day 5 versus 15.

On this clonotype itself: As yet, its antigen is unknown.

5'RACE template switching generated TCR cDNA, adding a universal primer site and UMIs. TCRdb re-derived calls from the 5' RACE reads in MiXCR, one entry per CDR3 protein. The sample lists 200,000 to 300,000 distinct CDR3 sequences; 6.7% were seen once. Germline CDR1 reads SGHTA; CDR2 reads FQGTGA. CDR3 size: 17 residues. V was shortened by 5 bases and J by 1 base, with 19 bases between the two germline ends. The origin of this receptor is a man aged 25 to 40 who received the YFV17D yellow fever vaccine. The chain employs TRBV7-3 and TRBJ2-3, with D hard to call. Sequenced material: CD4+ T cells sorted from PBMCs, taken on the day of the yellow fever booster vaccination. In DNA form, the CDR3 reads TGTGCCAGCAGCCCCTTCCGCGCGGTTGGGGGCACAGATACGCAGTATTTT. It is translated as CASSPFRAVGGTDTQYF. The variable domain in full, with the rest retrieved from reference TRBV7-3 and TRBJ2-3, is GAGVSQTPSNKVTEKGKYVELRCDPISGHTALYWYRQSLGQGPEFLIYFQGTGAADDSGLPNDRFFAVRPEGSVSTLKIQRTERGDSAVYLCASSPFRAVGGTDTQYFGPGTRLTVL.